The 5 T cell receptor beta chains in this list originate from one sample, sequenced in a study of regulatory T cells in long-lasting Graves disease. Arm-PCR of CDR3 regions and iRepertoire HTBI primers were the basis on which TCR beta libraries were built. TCRdb re-called the multiplex PCR reads through MiXCR, storing one row per CDR3 protein. The sample shows some 330,000 distinct CDR3 sequences, approximately 12% of them seen only once. Documented time point: newly diagnosed GD, antithyroid drugs for less than 3 months. Researchers made the TCR library from RNA that was extracted from PBMCs. The same data also contributed to another study, on T cells in Graves' hyperthyroidism and ophthalmopathy.

The sample consisted of peripheral blood mononuclear cells (PBMCs), taken at new diagnosis, from a patient treated with antithyroid drugs. The source is a woman aged 18-29 years with Graves disease.

This clonotype was observed many times. V is TRBV6-2 or TRBV6-3 and J is TRBJ2-5, with 10 bases identical to TRBD2. The CDR3 is 19 residues long. CDR1 and CDR2 (germline): MNHEY, SVGEGT. V lost 2 bases, J lost 2 bases, and 14 bases stayed unmatched. CDR3 residues: CASSYNRLAGQSPQETQYF. CDR3 coding DNA: TGTGCCAGCAGTTACAACAGACTAGCGGGCCAGTCACCACAAGAGACCCAGTACTTC.

Only a few counts were recorded for this clonotype. The chain combines TRBV10-2 with TRBJ2-5; maybe TRBD1 (6 bases). Trimming shortened V by 2 bases and J by 6 bases, and 13 bases separated the two germline ends. The V gene's germline CDR1 is WSHSY and CDR2 SAAADI. The length of the CDR3 is 14 residues. CDR3 sequence reads: CASSEPQGLQTQYF. The CDR3 DNA sequence: TGCGCCAGCAGTGAGCCCCAGGGGCTGCAGACCCAGTACTTC.

This clonotype was counted ten times or more. The genes are TRBV5-1 and TRBJ1-1; maybe TRBD1 (6 bases). The V and J ends lost 0 bases and 1 base respectively, with 22 bases between them. Germline V lookup: CDR1 SGHRS, CDR2 YFSETQ. The CDR3 is 19 amino acids. CDR3 sequence: CASSLVGRRQDRKNTEAFF. CDR3 in DNA: TGCGCCAGCAGCTTGGTCGGTAGACGACAGGACCGAAAGAACACTGAAGCTTTCTTT.

There are many counts of this clonotype. The chain is built from TRBV20-1 and TRBJ2-5, with 7 bases aligning to TRBD1. With V trimmed by 2 bases and J by 4 bases, 7 bases remained unmatched. CDR3 size: 14 residues. The germline gives CDR1 DFQATT, CDR2 SNEGSKA (reference sequence). In nucleotides, the CDR3 is TGCAGTGCTAGAAACGGCAGGGGGATAGAGACCCAGTACTTC. Translation gives CSARNGRGIETQYF.

This clonotype came up many times. J is TRBJ1-2 and V is TRBV6-5, with D possibly being TRBD1 (6 bases). CDR1 MNHEY and CDR2 SVGAGI come from the germline V gene. Trimming took 2 bases from V and 8 from J, leaving 18 bases between them. This CDR3 comprises 15 residues. CDR3 sequence (DNA): TGTGCCAGCAGTTACCGAGTGGGGGCGGATGGCGGCTACACCTTC. It yields the protein CASSYRVGADGGYTF.